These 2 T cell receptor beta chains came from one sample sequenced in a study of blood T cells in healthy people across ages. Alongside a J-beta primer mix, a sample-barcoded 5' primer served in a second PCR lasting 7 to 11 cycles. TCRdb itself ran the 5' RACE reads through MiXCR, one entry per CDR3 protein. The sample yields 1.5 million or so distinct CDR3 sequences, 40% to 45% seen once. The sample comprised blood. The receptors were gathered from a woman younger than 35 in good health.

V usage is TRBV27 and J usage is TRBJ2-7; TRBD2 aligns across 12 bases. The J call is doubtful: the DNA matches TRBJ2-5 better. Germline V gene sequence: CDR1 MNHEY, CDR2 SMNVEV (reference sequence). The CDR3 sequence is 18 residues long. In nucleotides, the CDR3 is TGTGCCAGCAGCTATCAGTCCTCGACTAGCGGGAGTTATGAGACCCAGTACTTC. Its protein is CASSYQSSTSGSYETQYF.

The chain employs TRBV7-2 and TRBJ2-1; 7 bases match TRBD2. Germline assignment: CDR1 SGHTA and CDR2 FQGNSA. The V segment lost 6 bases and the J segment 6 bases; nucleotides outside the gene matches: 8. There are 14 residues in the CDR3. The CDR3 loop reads CASSNGQRGNEQFF. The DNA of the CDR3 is TGTGCCAGCAGTAACGGTCAGCGGGGCAATGAGCAGTTCTTC.